Each of the 22 T cell receptor beta chains below was sequenced from the same sample in a study of cytomegalovirus exposure and HLA in healthy donors. Assay: immunoSEQ multiplex PCR; the TCRdb copy retains only in-frame clones and omits some. Of 150,000 to 200,000 clones in the sample, roughly 81% were seen once. Sequenced sample: PBMCs. All receptors derive from a woman in her thirties in good health and CMV-seronegative.

This chain links TRBV27 with TRBJ1-1; D might be TRBD1 (5 bases). Per germline, CDR1 MNHEY and CDR2 SMNVEV (reference sequence). V gave up 7 bases and J gave up 6 bases, with 18 bases separating them. The CDR3 covers 14 residues. The CDR3 coding sequence is TGTGCCAGCATCAGCGGAGGGGTCTTGCCTGAAGCTTTCTTT. It translates to CASISGGVLPEAFF.

The chain combines TRBV9 with TRBJ2-3, with 8 bases that match TRBD2. This CDR3 has 16 residues. The germline gives CDR1 SGDLS, CDR2 YYNGEE. V gave up 3 bases and J gave up 4 bases; unmatched junction bases: 10. The CDR3 nucleotides are TGTGCCAGCAGCGACCAGTTCAGCGGGGGAGCAGATACGCAGTATTTT. Its protein is CASSDQFSGGADTQYF.

The chain has TRBV30 and TRBJ1-6; no firm D call. In germline, CDR1 is GTSNPN, CDR2 SVGIG (reference sequence). The length of the CDR3 is 12 residues. V lost 6 bases to trimming and J lost 7 bases, with 10 bases between them. CDR3 amino acids: CACTPGNSPLHF. The CDR3 region has the DNA TGTGCCTGCACCCCCGGGAATTCACCCCTCCACTTT. Complete variable domain (other parts from reference TRBV30 and TRBJ1-6): SQTIHQWPATLVQPVGSPLSLECTVEGTSNPNLYWYRQAAGRGLQLLFYSVGIGQISSEVPQNLSASRPQDRQFILSSKKLLLSDSGFYLCACTPGNSPLHFGNGTRLTVT.

This clone was seen a handful of times. The rearrangement links TRBV11-3 to TRBJ2-1, with a possible D match to TRBD2 (6 bases). Germline lookup yields CDR1 SGHNT and CDR2 YENEEA. Trimming took off 2 bases at V and 10 bases at J, with 18 bases between the two ends. This CDR3 has 15 residues. Here the CDR3 DNA reads TGTGCCAGCAGCTTATCCGCCGCGGGAAGAGGCGAGCAGTTCTTC. Amino acids: CASSLSAAGRGEQFF.

This chain joins TRBV19 and TRBJ2-7; possible D gene TRBD1, 5 bases. Trimming shortened V by 4 bases and J by 4 bases, and 14 bases separated the two germline ends. Germline V gene data show CDR1 as LNHDA and CDR2 as SQIVND (reference sequence). The length of the CDR3 is 14 residues. CDR3 region: CASSKVETAYEQYF. Written as DNA, the CDR3 is TGTGCCAGTAGTAAAGTTGAGACAGCTTACGAGCAGTACTTC.

CDR3 in DNA: TGTGCCAGCAGCCAAAGAAAGTCCTCCCTCGGGGGACCAGCGCCCGGGGAGCTGTTTTTT. Translation gives CASSQRKSSLGGPAPGELFF. This sequence joins TRBV4-2 and TRBJ2-2, with a possible D match to TRBD2 (6 bases). Trimming took off 2 bases at V and 6 bases at J, with 28 bases between the two ends. Germline V gene lookup returns CDR1 LGHNA and CDR2 YNFKEQ. This CDR3 is 20 amino acids long.

This clone was picked up one time. The chain employs TRBV21-1 and TRBJ1-5; the D call of TRBD1 is as the table states it, not checked on the DNA. TRBV21-1 is designated a pseudogene. This CDR3 is 17 amino acids long. This CDR3 is CATNSPGTGEFYQPQHF. The CDR3 DNA reads as TGTGCCACCAATAGCCCCGGGACAGGGGAATTTTATCAGCCCCAGCATTTT.

The J gene is TRBJ1-1, the V gene TRBV5-1; 8 bases match TRBD1. Germline values: CDR1 SGHRS, CDR2 YFSETQ. V gave up 1 base and J gave up 2 bases; unmatched junction bases: 4. This CDR3 spans 15 amino acids. Here the CDR3 reads CASSLRDRGNTEAFF. The CDR3, as DNA: TGCGCCAGCAGCTTGAGAGACAGGGGTAACACTGAAGCTTTCTTT.

The V and J genes are TRBV6-1 and TRBJ2-5; TRBD2 might be the D (6 bases). This CDR3 spans 16 amino acids. V was shortened by 1 base and J by 4 bases, with 16 bases between the two germline ends. In germline, CDR1 is MNHNS, CDR2 SASEGT. DNA of the CDR3: TGTGCCAGCAGTGAAGGACGCGGGATATGGTTAGAGACCCAGTACTTC. Amino acids: CASSEGRGIWLETQYF.

This CDR3 is CASSRGTSDYEQYF. In DNA form, the CDR3 reads TGTGCCAGCAGTCGTGGGACTAGCGATTACGAGCAGTACTTC. The genes are TRBV11-2 and TRBJ2-7; 10 nucleotides agree with TRBD2. J lost 4 bases, V lost 6 bases, and 6 bases had no gene match. The germline CDR1 and CDR2 sequences are SGHAT and FQNNGV. This CDR3 spans 14 amino acids. Combining the CDR3 with reference TRBV11-2 and TRBJ2-7 gives the whole variable domain EAGVAQSPRYKIIEKRQSVAFWCNPISGHATLYWYQQILGQGPKLLIQFQNNGVVDDSQLPKDRFSAERLKGVDSTLKIQPAKLEDSAVYLCASSRGTSDYEQYFGPGTRLTVT.

J is TRBJ1-3 and V is TRBV19; D uncertain. Germline CDR1 and CDR2: LNHDA and SQIVND (reference sequence). The CDR3 sequence is 13 residues long. Trimming pared 6 bases from V and 3 bases from J, leaving 9 bases between. The CDR3 sequence is CASRVSVGNTIYF. CDR3 coding DNA: TGTGCCAGTAGAGTTAGCGTTGGAAACACCATATATTTT.

This clone was seen a handful of times. The chain has TRBV30 and TRBJ1-6; 9 bases align to TRBD1. J lost 9 bases, V lost 5 bases, and 8 bases had no gene match. The CDR3 has 14 residues. The germline V gene has CDR1 GTSNPN and CDR2 SVGIG (reference sequence). The CDR3 sequence: CAWVPGQGSSPLHF. The CDR3 nucleotides read TGTGCCTGGGTCCCAGGACAGGGGAGTTCACCCCTCCACTTT.

The V call is TRBV7-9, the J call TRBJ2-7; D remains unclear. This CDR3 region has 13 residues. CDR1 is SEHNR and CDR2 is FQNEAQ in the germline V gene (reference sequence). V gave up 2 bases and J gave up 7 bases, with 12 bases separating them. The DNA of the CDR3 is TGTGCCAGCAGCTTATCCCGTCCGGGTGAGCAGTACTTC. Amino acids: CASSLSRPGEQYF.

This chain connects TRBV2 to TRBJ2-2, with TRBD1 matching over 7 bases. This CDR3 is 15 amino acids long. The germline V gene encodes CDR1 SNHLY and CDR2 FYNNEI. Trimming removed 0 bases from V and 5 bases from J; junction bases left unmatched: 3. CDR3 nucleotides: TGTGCCAGCAGTGAAGCGGCACAGGGGACCGGGGAGCTGTTTTTT. It specifies CASSEAAQGTGELFF.

The V gene is TRBV6-1, the J gene TRBJ2-7, with TRBD2 matching 8 bases. Germline V gene sequence: CDR1 MNHNS, CDR2 SASEGT. V was clipped by 5 bases and J by 2 bases; unmatched bases: 5. CDR3 length: 14 amino acids. Here the CDR3 DNA reads TGTGCCAGCAGTCGGGGGGGGGTCGCCTACGAGCAGTACTTC. Its protein is CASSRGGVAYEQYF.

The J gene is TRBJ2-5, the V gene TRBV11-2; the match to TRBD2 covers 15 bases. The germline gives CDR1 SGHAT, CDR2 FQNNGV. The CDR3 contains 15 residues. V lost 5 bases, J lost 4 bases, and 2 bases stayed unmatched. For the CDR3, the DNA is TGTGCCAGCAGCACGGGACTAGCGGGAGGAGAGACCCAGTACTTC. Translating gives CASSTGLAGGETQYF.

The CDR3 DNA reads as TGCGCCAGCAGCCACTTCGGACGGAGGTCTTCGACTAATGAAAAACTGTTTTTT. Protein: CASSHFGRRSSTNEKLFF. The V call is TRBV4-1, the J call TRBJ1-4; D is unresolved. V lost 3 bases and J lost 2, with 19 bases in between. This CDR3 region has 18 residues. CDR1 MGHRA and CDR2 YSYEKL come from the germline V gene.

The rearrangement joins TRBV5-1 to TRBJ2-7; 9 nucleotides align to TRBD2. This CDR3 contains 13 residues. Germline V gene data show CDR1 as SGHRS and CDR2 as YFSETQ. With V trimmed by 4 bases and J by 7 bases, 6 bases remained unmatched. The CDR3 sequence: CASSPAGGREQYF. The CDR3 DNA reads as TGCGCCAGCAGCCCAGCGGGAGGTCGGGAGCAGTACTTC.

This clone was picked up one time. The gene calls are TRBV18 and TRBJ2-7, with a tentative D call TRBD1 (6 bases). This CDR3 region has 14 residues. The germline V and J ends were trimmed by 3 bases and 6 bases, with 15 bases remaining between them. Looked up from germline, CDR1 is KGHSH and CDR2 is LQKENI. The CDR3 region has the DNA TGTGCCAGCTCACCTAGAGACACCAGGGGCGAGCAGTACTTC. It specifies CASSPRDTRGEQYF.

The V call is TRBV19, the J call TRBJ1-5, with 7 bases fitting TRBD1. The CDR3 loop spans 15 amino acids. CDR1 LNHDA and CDR2 SQIVND come from the germline V gene (reference sequence). V gave up 5 bases and J gave up 1 base; unmatched junction bases: 5. The CDR3 sequence is CASSRKQGSNQPQHF. CDR3 nucleotide sequence: TGTGCCAGTAGTCGAAAACAGGGGAGCAATCAGCCCCAGCATTTT.

V usage is TRBV18 and J usage is TRBJ2-3; D is perhaps TRBD1 (5 bases). The length of the CDR3 is 16 residues. The germline V and J ends were trimmed by 1 base and 2 bases, with 13 bases remaining between them. Germline-derived CDR1 and CDR2 are KGHSH and LQKENI. The CDR3 nucleotides are TGTGCCAGCTCACCACGGGCAGGGAAACCCACAGATACGCAGTATTTT. Translating gives CASSPRAGKPTDTQYF.

V is TRBV7-6 and J is TRBJ2-1, with TRBD2 as a possible D gene (5 bases). The germline V and J ends were trimmed by 6 bases and 3 bases, with 15 bases remaining between them. This CDR3 contains 15 residues. Germline V gene lookup returns CDR1 SGHVS and CDR2 FNYEAQ. This CDR3 reads CASRRAVNLYNEQFF. CDR3 nucleotide sequence: TGTGCCAGCAGGCGGGCAGTGAACCTCTACAATGAGCAGTTCTTC. Full variable domain (rest looked up from reference TRBV7-6 and TRBJ2-1): GAGVSQSPRYKVTKRGQDVALRCDPISGHVSLYWYRQALGQGPEFLTYFNYEAQQDKSGLPNDRFSAERPEGSISTLTIQRTEQRDSAMYRCASRRAVNLYNEQFFGPGTRLTVL.